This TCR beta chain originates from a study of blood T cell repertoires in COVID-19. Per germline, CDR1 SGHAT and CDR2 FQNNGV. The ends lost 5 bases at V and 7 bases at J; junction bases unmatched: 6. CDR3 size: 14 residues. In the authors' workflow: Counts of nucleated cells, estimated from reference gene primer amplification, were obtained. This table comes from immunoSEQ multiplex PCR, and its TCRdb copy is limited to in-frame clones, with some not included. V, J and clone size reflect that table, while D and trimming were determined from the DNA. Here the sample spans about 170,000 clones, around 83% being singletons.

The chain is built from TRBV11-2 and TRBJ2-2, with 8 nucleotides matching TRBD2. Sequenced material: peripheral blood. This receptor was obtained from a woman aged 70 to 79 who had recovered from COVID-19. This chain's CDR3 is CASSLRGGYGELFF. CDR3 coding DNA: TGTGCCAGCAGCCTCCGGGGGGGGTACGGGGAGCTGTTTTTT.